The 14 T cell receptor beta chains given below trace back to one sample, sequenced in a study of shared clonotypes between healthy human individuals. Assay: immunoSEQ multiplex PCR; the TCRdb copy retains only in-frame clones and omits some. The data hold about 480,000 clones, with almost 80% observed a single time. Material for sequencing was PBMCs. The origin of the receptors is a woman in her forties in good health. Some clones in this sample may be carry-over from other donors' samples.

This rearrangement joins TRBV9 to TRBJ2-3; the D gene is possibly TRBD2 (6 bases). With 4 bases removed from V and 0 bases from J, the gap between germline ends came to 21 bases. The CDR3 length is 18 residues. Germline loops: CDR1 SGDLS, CDR2 YYNGEE. The DNA for the CDR3 is TGTGCCAGCAGCCCAGATAGCGGCTCTAATCCGAGCACAGATACGCAGTATTTT. It encodes CASSPDSGSNPSTDTQYF. The entire variable domain, with the rest obtained from reference TRBV9 and TRBJ2-3, is as follows: DSGVTQTPKHLITATGQRVTLRCSPRSGDLSVYWYQQSLDQGLQFLIQYYNGEERAKGNILERFSAQQFPDLHSELNLSSLELGDSALYFCASSPDSGSNPSTDTQYFGPGTRLTVL.

The rearrangement joins TRBV18 to TRBJ2-7, with TRBD2 as a possible D gene (6 bases). The CDR3 has 17 residues. Germline values: CDR1 KGHSH, CDR2 LQKENI. V was clipped by 1 base and J by 2 bases, with 18 bases between them. The CDR3 spells CASSPRRGAGLTYEQYF. CDR3 DNA sequence: TGTGCCAGCTCACCACGACGAGGTGCGGGGTTAACCTACGAGCAGTACTTC. Full variable domain (rest looked up from reference TRBV18 and TRBJ2-7): NAGVMQNPRHLVRRRGQEARLRCSPMKGHSHVYWYRQLPEEGLKFMVYLQKENIIDESGMPKERFSAEFPKEGPSILRIQQVVRGDSAAYFCASSPRRGAGLTYEQYFGPGTRLTVT.

The table lists this clone with a few counts. V is TRBV27 and J is TRBJ1-5, with 7 bases identical to TRBD1. From germline, CDR1 is MNHEY and CDR2 SMNVEV (reference sequence). This CDR3 has 14 residues. The ends lost 4 bases at V and 11 bases at J; junction bases unmatched: 11. CDR3 in amino acids: CASSSLDRLGAQHF. CDR3 bases: TGTGCCAGCAGTTCCCTGGACAGGTTGGGAGCCCAGCATTTT.

The rearrangement joins TRBV25-1 to TRBJ2-5; no clear D. The V gene's germline CDR1 is MGHDK and CDR2 SYGVNS. V gave up 8 bases and J gave up 4 bases, with 8 bases separating them. The CDR3 totals 11 residues. CDR3 in amino acids: CASELLETQYF. The CDR3 DNA follows: TGTGCCAGCGAGCTGCTAGAGACCCAGTACTTC.

The genes are TRBV29-1 and TRBJ2-1; 8 bases line up with TRBD1. V gave up 4 bases and J gave up 5 bases; unmatched junction bases: 10. CDR1 is SQVTM, CDR2 ANQGSEA, per germline. The CDR3 sequence is 15 residues long. The chain's CDR3 is CSVGTGTGDHNEQFF. The CDR3 coding sequence is TGCAGCGTTGGGACCGGGACAGGTGACCACAATGAGCAGTTCTTC.

V usage is TRBV15 and J usage is TRBJ2-3; 13 bases agree with TRBD2. The CDR3 covers 16 residues. The V gene's germline CDR1 is LNHNV and CDR2 YYDKDF (reference sequence). The V segment lost 0 bases and the J segment 7 bases; nucleotides outside the gene matches: 4. The CDR3 is CATSRERTSGRNTQYF. CDR3 DNA sequence: TGTGCCACCAGCAGAGAGAGGACTAGCGGGAGAAATACGCAGTATTTT.

J is TRBJ2-7 and V is TRBV5-1, with D perhaps TRBD2 (7 bases). Germline CDR1 and CDR2: SGHRS and YFSETQ. Trimming stripped 0 bases from V and 3 bases from J, with 10 bases between. The CDR3 totals 14 residues. The DNA for the CDR3 is TGCGCCAGCAGCTTGGCGGGGGGCGGCTACGAGCAGTACTTC. This translates into CASSLAGGGYEQYF.

The chain combines TRBV2 with TRBJ2-3; the match to TRBD2 covers 14 bases. Germline-derived CDR1 and CDR2 are SNHLY and FYNNEI. V was clipped by 5 bases and J by 4 bases; unmatched bases: 2. This CDR3 contains 15 residues. CDR3 in DNA: TGTGCCAGCAGTAGACTAGCGGGAGGGGCAGATACGCAGTATTTT. It codes for CASSRLAGGADTQYF.

V usage is TRBV7-9 and J usage is TRBJ1-2, with D hard to call. Trimming removed 1 base at V and 3 bases at J, with 9 bases between. The V gene's germline CDR1 is SEHNR and CDR2 FQNEAQ (reference sequence). This CDR3 region has 14 residues. The chain's CDR3 is CASSLVGGDYGYTF. CDR3 bases: TGTGCCAGCAGCTTAGTCGGCGGGGACTATGGCTACACCTTC.

The V call is TRBV28, the J call TRBJ2-7; D perhaps matches TRBD2 (5 bases). The ends were cut back, 5 bases at V and 3 bases at J, with 14 bases in the middle. This CDR3 contains 14 residues. CDR1 and CDR2 (germline): MDHEN, SYDVKM. CDR3 amino acids: CASSPTPGNYEQYF. The CDR3 DNA follows: TGTGCCAGCAGTCCTACCCCGGGGAACTACGAGCAGTACTTC. Combining the CDR3 with reference TRBV28 and TRBJ2-7 gives the whole variable domain DVKVTQSSRYLVKRTGEKVFLECVQDMDHENMFWYRQDPGLGLRLIYFSYDVKMKEKGDIPEGYSVSREKKERFSLILESASTNQTSMYLCASSPTPGNYEQYFGPGTRLTVT.

V usage is TRBV7-2 and J usage is TRBJ2-7; possible D gene TRBD1, 8 bases. The CDR3 contains 15 residues. The V gene lost 4 bases and the J gene lost 6 bases, with 19 bases spanning the gap. Per the germline V gene, CDR1 is SGHTA and CDR2 is FQGNSA. The CDR3 loop is CASSSTWTGRGEQYF. In DNA, the CDR3 is TGTGCCAGCAGCTCCACATGGACAGGGAGGGGCGAGCAGTACTTC.

The rearrangement joins TRBV18 to TRBJ2-7; 7 positions agree with TRBD1. The germline CDR1 and CDR2 sequences are KGHSH and LQKENI. The CDR3 has 14 residues. With 1 base clipped from V and 5 bases from J, the junction kept 5 bases outside the gene matches. The CDR3 reads CASSPLTGDHEQYF. The CDR3 DNA reads as TGTGCCAGCTCACCACTTACAGGGGACCACGAGCAGTACTTC.

This chain uses TRBV7-6 with TRBJ2-7; a possible D gene is TRBD2 (6 bases). CDR1 SGHVS and CDR2 FNYEAQ come from the germline V gene. Trimming removed 5 bases from V and 1 base from J, with 12 bases in between. This CDR3 has 14 residues. The CDR3 DNA is TGTGCCAGCAGCCGGGGCCGGGGGTCCTACGAGCAGTACTTC. It is translated as CASSRGRGSYEQYF.

The DNA of the CDR3 is TGTGCCAGTAGTATTCAAGGGGGGTTCTACAATGAGCAGTTCTTC. It is translated as CASSIQGGFYNEQFF. J is TRBJ2-1 and V is TRBV19, with D perhaps matching TRBD1 or TRBD2 (6 bases each). CDR3 length: 15 amino acids. Trimming cost V 3 bases and J 3 bases, with 12 bases left between them. Germline V CDR1 and CDR2: LNHDA, SQIVND (reference sequence).